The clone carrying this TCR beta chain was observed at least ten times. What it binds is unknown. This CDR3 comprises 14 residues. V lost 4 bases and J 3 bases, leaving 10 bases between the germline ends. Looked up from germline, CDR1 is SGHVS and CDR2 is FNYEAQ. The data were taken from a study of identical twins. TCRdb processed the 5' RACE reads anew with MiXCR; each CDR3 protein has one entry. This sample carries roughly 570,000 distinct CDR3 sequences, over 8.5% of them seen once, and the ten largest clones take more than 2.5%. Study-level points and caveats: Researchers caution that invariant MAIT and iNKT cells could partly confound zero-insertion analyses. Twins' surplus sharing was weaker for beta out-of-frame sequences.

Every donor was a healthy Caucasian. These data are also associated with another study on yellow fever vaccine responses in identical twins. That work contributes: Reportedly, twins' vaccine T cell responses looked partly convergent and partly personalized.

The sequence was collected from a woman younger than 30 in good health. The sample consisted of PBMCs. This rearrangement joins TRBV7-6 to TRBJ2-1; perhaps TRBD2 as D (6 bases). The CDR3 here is CASSSTRSYNEQFF. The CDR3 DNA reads TGTGCCAGCAGCTCGACTAGGAGCTACAATGAGCAGTTCTTC.